The rows below give T cell receptor beta chains drawn from one sample of a study of T-cell reconstitution after alpha-beta-depleted transplantation in children. TCRdb re-analysed the PCR reads in MiXCR, keeping a single row per CDR3 protein. The data contain a few hundred thousand distinct CDR3 sequences, under 13% of them singletons. The source material was PBMCs from the stem cell graft donor, sampled from the stem cell graft. These TCRs come from a human donor who donated a stem cell graft to a child with acute lymphoblastic leukemia. Each CDR3 is given with its conserved first and last residue. The D gene is left open where the match is weak. Clone size is given for some rows only: seen once, a few or many times, or a class if the clone is expanded.

j_call: TRBJ1-5; v_call: TRBV6-2/TRBV6-3; d_call: .; clone_size: .; cdr3_aa: CASSYQQIHQPQHF; cdr3_nt: TGTGCCAGCAGTTATCAACAGATCCATCAGCCCCAGCATTTT
j_call: TRBJ2-3; v_call: TRBV5-1; d_call: TRBD2; clone_size: .; cdr3_aa: CASSLVGSGSTDTQYF; cdr3_nt: TGCGCCAGCAGCTTGGTCGGTAGCGGGAGTACAGATACGCAGTATTTT
j_call: TRBJ2-7; v_call: TRBV4-1; d_call: .; clone_size: many; cdr3_aa: CASSQDLQGSYEQYF; cdr3_nt: TGCGCCAGCAGCCAAGATTTGCAGGGTTCCTACGAGCAGTACTTC
j_call: TRBJ2-7; v_call: TRBV7-8; d_call: TRBD2; clone_size: many; cdr3_aa: CASSLWQPGGAYEQYF; cdr3_nt: TGTGCCAGCAGCTTATGGCAGCCGGGGGGAGCCTACGAGCAGTACTTC
j_call: TRBJ2-1; v_call: TRBV5-1; d_call: TRBD2; clone_size: .; cdr3_aa: CASSLGTRWNEQFF; cdr3_nt: TGCGCCAGCAGCTTGGGGACTAGGTGGAATGAGCAGTTCTTC
j_call: TRBJ2-7; v_call: TRBV28; d_call: TRBD2; clone_size: .; cdr3_aa: CASTLIAGGGYEQYF; cdr3_nt: TGTGCCAGCACCTTAATAGCGGGAGGAGGATACGAGCAGTACTTC
j_call: TRBJ2-3; v_call: TRBV2; d_call: .; clone_size: few; cdr3_aa: CASSEWNRASTDTQYF; cdr3_nt: TGTGCCAGCAGTGAGTGGAACAGGGCAAGCACAGATACGCAGTATTTT
j_call: TRBJ2-1; v_call: TRBV7-2; d_call: TRBD2; clone_size: .; cdr3_aa: CASSGQREKNNEQFF; cdr3_nt: TGTGCCAGCAGCGGACAGCGGGAGAAAAACAATGAGCAGTTCTTC
j_call: TRBJ1-6; v_call: TRBV27; d_call: .; clone_size: few; cdr3_aa: CVSRGGTYNSPLHF; cdr3_nt: TGTGTTTCTAGGGGAGGGACCTATAATTCACCCCTCCACTTT
j_call: TRBJ2-7; v_call: TRBV7-6; d_call: TRBD2; clone_size: .; cdr3_aa: CASSSRGGISGVEQYF; cdr3_nt: TGTGCCAGCAGCTCCCGCGGGGGGATTAGCGGTGTCGAGCAGTACTTC
j_call: TRBJ2-3; v_call: TRBV12-3/TRBV12-4; d_call: .; clone_size: many; cdr3_aa: CASSYWGSTDTQYF; cdr3_nt: TGTGCCAGCAGTTATTGGGGGAGCACAGATACGCAGTATTTT
j_call: TRBJ2-1; v_call: TRBV30; d_call: TRBD1; clone_size: few; cdr3_aa: CAWTPGQGYNEQFF; cdr3_nt: TGTGCCTGGACGCCGGGACAGGGGTACAATGAGCAGTTCTTC
j_call: TRBJ2-7; v_call: TRBV4-1; d_call: TRBD1; clone_size: few; cdr3_aa: CASSQDYRGRSYEQYF; cdr3_nt: TGCGCCAGCAGCCAGGATTACAGGGGACGGTCCTACGAGCAGTACTTC
j_call: TRBJ2-7; v_call: TRBV7-2; d_call: .; clone_size: .; cdr3_aa: CASSRQRNLYEQYF; cdr3_nt: TGTGCCAGCAGCAGACAAAGGAACCTCTACGAGCAGTACTTC
j_call: TRBJ2-1; v_call: TRBV6-4; d_call: TRBD1; clone_size: .; cdr3_aa: CASSDSRGQVLHEQFF; cdr3_nt: TGTGCCAGCAGTGACTCGAGGGGACAGGTGCTCCATGAGCAGTTCTTC
j_call: TRBJ1-5; v_call: TRBV24-1; d_call: .; clone_size: .; cdr3_aa: CATSDIQGSQPQHF; cdr3_nt: TGTGCCACCAGTGATATTCAGGGGTCTCAGCCCCAGCATTTT
j_call: TRBJ2-1; v_call: TRBV4-3; d_call: TRBD2; clone_size: few; cdr3_aa: CASSQGGLGYNEQFF; cdr3_nt: TGCGCCAGCAGCCAAGGGGGACTAGGCTACAATGAGCAGTTCTTC
j_call: TRBJ2-1; v_call: TRBV7-3; d_call: TRBD2; clone_size: few; cdr3_aa: CASSLRPPLTSGGLSYNEQFF; cdr3_nt: TGTGCCAGCAGCTTACGTCCCCCTCTGACTAGCGGGGGACTCTCCTACAATGAGCAGTTCTTC
j_call: TRBJ2-5; v_call: TRBV20-1; d_call: .; clone_size: few; cdr3_aa: CSARDTGRGTQYF; cdr3_nt: TGCAGTGCTAGAGATACCGGGAGAGGGACCCAGTACTTC
j_call: TRBJ1-2; v_call: TRBV12-3/TRBV12-4; d_call: TRBD1; clone_size: .; cdr3_aa: CASTSPGQGINYGYTF; cdr3_nt: TGTGCCAGCACCTCCCCGGGACAGGGAATTAACTATGGCTACACCTTC